The clone carrying this TCR beta chain has just one count. No antigen is known for it. These data belong to a study of regulatory dendritic cells for organ transplantation. Study observations and caveats: Mature dendritic cells appeared to drive more memory CD8+ clonal expansion than regulatory ones. Memory T cells were less diverse than naive, with memory CD8+ most oligoclonal. Of resting T cell subsets, memory CD8+ had the most alloreactive clonotypes.

Per germline, CDR1 LGHNA and CDR2 YSLEER. With V trimmed by 0 bases and J by 5 bases, 9 bases remained unmatched. The CDR3 spans 17 residues. The data were produced by immunoSEQ multiplex PCR, yet TCRdb's version contains in-frame clones alone and is incomplete. Here the sample spans approximately 28,000 clones, 82% being singletons. The origin of this receptor is a human donor in good health. Material for sequencing was naive CD8+ T cells from blood. Sample subset: CD45RA+ naive T cells. The J gene is TRBJ2-1, the V gene TRBV4-3, with 8 bases that match TRBD1. CDR3: CASSQDMRTGRNNEQFF. The CDR3 DNA is TGCGCCAGCAGCCAAGATATGAGGACAGGGAGGAACAATGAGCAGTTCTTC.